A single TCR beta chain is shown here with its context. As yet, its antigen is unknown. The germline V gene encodes CDR1 MNHEY and CDR2 SVGAGI. V was trimmed by 6 bases and J by 1 base, leaving 9 bases between them. The CDR3 has 14 amino acids. The data belong to a study of regulatory and conventional T cells in RAG deficiency. Overall study findings and caveats: Shorter CDR3s in all patient subsets; >75% Treg-Tconv overlap in Omenn.

Here immunoSEQ multiplex PCR was the method, and the copy in TCRdb shows in-frame clones only, minus some. The table has 30,000 to 40,000 clones, approximately 89% seen once; the top ten hold roughly an eighth. The same specimen was also included in a second study, on regulatory T cells. That work adds: Primers: 52 TRBV forward and 13 TRBJ reverse.

This clonotype was obtained from a human donor in good health. Specimen: CD8+ T cells sorted from blood. This chain uses TRBV6-5 with TRBJ2-2; no firm D call. Here the CDR3 DNA reads TGTGCCAGCAGACCGACGGGGAACACCGGGGAGCTGTTTTTT. Its protein product is CASRPTGNTGELFF.